This is a list of T cell receptor beta chains from one sample in a study of blood T cell repertoires in COVID-19. Method: immunoSEQ multiplex PCR; TCRdb's copy keeps in-frame clones and lacks some. The data contain fewer than 200,000 clones, 84% of them singletons. Sequencing used peripheral blood. These receptors originate from a man between 65 and 85 years old with active or convalescent COVID-19. Each CDR3 is given with its conserved first and last residue. The D gene is left open where the match is weak. Clone size is stated in some rows and not others, as once, few, many or a class when expanded.

- TRBJ1-2 TRBV14 - TGTGCCAGCAGCGTGAGCCTAGACTATGGCTACACCTTC CASSVSLDYGYTF
TRBD1 TRBJ2-2 TRBV9 - TGTGCCAGCAGCGGGACAGGAAACACCGGGGAGCTGTTTTTT CASSGTGNTGELFF
- TRBJ1-4 TRBV5-1 once TGCGCCAGCAGCCCGGGGCAGGGGCGAACCTTGGGTGAAAAACTGTTTTTT CASSPGQGRTLGEKLFF
TRBD1 TRBJ2-7 TRBV18 - TGTGCCAGCTCACCAAGTAGGAACAGGGGCTCCTACGAGCAGTACTTC CASSPSRNRGSYEQYF
- TRBJ2-7 TRBV7-2 - TGTGCCAGCAGCTTATACAAGGGGTCCTACGAGCAGTACTTC CASSLYKGSYEQYF
- TRBJ2-7 TRBV6-5 once TGTGCCAGCAGTCGGCAAGACAGCTACGAGCAGTACTTC CASSRQDSYEQYF
TRBD2 TRBJ2-1 TRBV7-9 - TGTGCCAGCAGCTCCGGGACTAGCGGGGGACAGTTCTTC CASSSGTSGGQFF
- TRBJ1-6 TRBV7-2 - TGTGCCAGCAGCTCAGCCCAGGATCGTAATTCACCCCTCCACTTT CASSSAQDRNSPLHF
TRBD1 TRBJ1-6 TRBV5-1 - TGCGCCAGCAGCTCTCCCGGACAGGGTACTCATATCCTCCACTTT CASSSPGQGTHILHF
- TRBJ2-5 TRBV27 - TGTGCCAGCAGTCCCAGTAGCACGGCCGGGGAGACCCAGTACTTC CASSPSSTAGETQYF
TRBD1 TRBJ1-1 TRBV9 few TGTGCCAGCAGCTCCCGGACAGGGAACACTGAAGCTTTCTTT CASSSRTGNTEAFF
- TRBJ1-1 TRBV5-8 - TGTGCCAGCAGGAGGAACACTGAAGCTTTCTTT CASRRNTEAFF
- TRBJ1-6 TRBV7-2 - TGTGCCAGCTGGGAGGGAGATAGGAATTCACCCCTCCACTTT CASWEGDRNSPLHF
TRBD1 TRBJ1-2 TRBV5-1 - TGCGCCAGCAGCTTGGAGGGGGCCTCTAACTATGGCTACACCTTC CASSLEGASNYGYTF
TRBD1 TRBJ2-7 TRBV19 - TGTGCCAGTAGGGAGACAGGGGGGAACTACGAGCAGTACTTC CASRETGGNYEQYF
- TRBJ2-1 TRBV14 - TGTGCCAGCAGTAGCCAAGGGGTCCAGAATAAAATGGGTATTAATGAGCAGTTCTTC CASSSQGVQNKMGINEQFF
- TRBJ2-7 TRBV5-5 - TGTGCCAGCAGCTTGGGCAGGGTTAACTACGAGCAGTACTTC CASSLGRVNYEQYF
- TRBJ2-2 TRBV6-2/TRBV6-3 - TGTGCCAGCAGTTATAGTCAAACCGGCACCGGGGAGCTGTTTTTT CASSYSQTGTGELFF
- TRBJ1-1 TRBV9 - TGTGCCAGCAGCGTAGGGGCAGGGCCTGAGTTTGGGGCTTTCTTT CASSVGAGPEFGAFF
TRBD1 TRBJ2-4 TRBV3-1/TRBV3-2 - TGTGCCAGCAGCCAAGATTGGGGACAGGTTGTAGCCAAAAACATTCAGTACTTC CASSQDWGQVVAKNIQYF
TRBD2 TRBJ2-1 TRBV11-3 - TGTGCCAGCAGCTTAGGGGGACTAGGGTACAATGAGCAGTTCTTC CASSLGGLGYNEQFF
- TRBJ2-2 TRBV2 - TGTGCCAGCAGAGGAGAGGGCTTGCGTTCGAACACCGGGGAGCTGTTTTTT CASRGEGLRSNTGELFF
- TRBJ1-1 TRBV7-6 - TGTGCCAGCACAATATCGGGGGGGACGGGTGAAGCTTTCTTT CASTISGGTGEAFF
- TRBJ1-1 TRBV5-6 - TGTGCCAGCAGCTGGTGGCCAGCCTATGCGGCTGAAGCTTTCTTT CASSWWPAYAAEAFF
- TRBJ1-1 TRBV6-2/TRBV6-3 - TGTGCCAGCAGCCTTCCGAGTAGCCAAGCTTTCTTT CASSLPSSQAFF
- TRBJ1-2 TRBV7-9 - TGTGCCAGCAGCTCCACCGGGACTAACTATGGCTACACCTTC CASSSTGTNYGYTF
- TRBJ1-1 TRBV11-2 - TGTGCCAGCAGCTCGGGGGGGGGCACTGAAGCTTTCTTT CASSSGGGTEAFF
TRBD1 TRBJ1-2 TRBV29-1 - TGCAGCTACCGACACAGGGGCGTCTACACCTTC CSYRHRGVYTF
- TRBJ1-1 TRBV3-1/TRBV3-2 - TGTGCCAGCACCCAGGAGGGGATCACTGAAGCTTTCTTT CASTQEGITEAFF